What follows are 15 T cell receptor beta chains derived from one specimen sequenced in a study of OX40 agonist ivuxolimab in advanced cancers. Only in-frame clones appear in the TCRdb table, and some are missing; sequencing was by immunoSEQ multiplex PCR. The sample lists approximately 61,000 clones, about 90% occurring once. Sequenced material: CD4+ or CD8+ T cells sorted from blood, taken in a trial of the OX40 agonist ivuxolimab. The receptor set was obtained from an adult with an advanced solid tumor such as melanoma, head and neck, liver or kidney cancer.

This clone has just a few counts. The chain employs TRBV29-1 and TRBJ1-1, with 10 bases identical to TRBD1. The length of the CDR3 is 12 residues. Germline V CDR1 and CDR2: SQVTM, ANQGSEA. Unmatched junction bases numbered 3, after V lost 7 bases and J lost 4 bases. The CDR3 bases are TGCAGCGGACGGGACAGGGGCACTGAAGCTTTCTTT. Its protein is CSGRDRGTEAFF.

The V and J genes are TRBV10-2 and TRBJ1-1, with a weak D call TRBD1 (6 bases). This CDR3 region has 13 residues. Between the trimmed V and J ends, which lost 6 bases and 1 base, there was a span of 9 bases. The germline CDR1 and CDR2 sequences are WSHSY and SAAADI. The CDR3 DNA sequence: TGCGCCAGCAGGGACAGCGGGAACACTGAAGCTTTCTTT. This sequence encodes CASRDSGNTEAFF.

This clone has a handful of counts. The gene calls are TRBV7-9 and TRBJ2-5; D is unclear. The CDR3 is 14 amino acids. Trimming pared 6 bases from V and 11 bases from J, leaving 22 bases between. Looked up from germline, CDR1 is SEHNR and CDR2 is FQNEAQ (reference sequence). The CDR3 sequence: CASSTESPAGKQYF. CDR3 in DNA: TGTGCCAGCAGTACAGAGTCGCCGGCCGGTAAGCAGTACTTC.

The chain carries TRBV14 and TRBJ1-2, with D hard to call. V gave up 4 bases and J gave up 5 bases, with 11 bases separating them. The CDR3 has 13 residues. Germline V gives CDR1 SGHDN, CDR2 FVKESK. In nucleotides, the CDR3 is TGTGCCAGCAGCCCCCAACACAGTTATGGCTACACCTTC. Amino acids: CASSPQHSYGYTF.

This CDR3 is CASSFLSLRDNEQFF. CDR3 nucleotide sequence: TGTGCCAGCAGTTTTTTGTCCCTGAGGGACAATGAGCAGTTCTTC. The chain joins TRBV27 to TRBJ2-1; D possibly corresponds to TRBD2 (5 bases). V was shortened by 3 bases and J by 5 bases, with 14 bases between the two germline ends. The CDR3 runs to 15 residues. In germline, CDR1 is MNHEY, CDR2 SMNVEV (reference sequence).

The CDR3 bases are TGTGCCAGCAGCGTAGATAGCGGAGGGTACAATGAGCAGTTCTTC. This gives the protein CASSVDSGGYNEQFF. V and J are TRBV9 and TRBJ2-1, with D possibly matching TRBD2 (6 bases). The CDR3 sequence is 15 residues long. The germline V gene encodes CDR1 SGDLS and CDR2 YYNGEE. V shed 0 bases and J shed 4 bases, with 11 bases lying between them.

V is TRBV6-4 and J is TRBJ1-2, with 7 bases aligning to TRBD1. V was clipped by 0 bases and J by 6 bases; unmatched bases: 7. Germline V gives CDR1 MRHNA, CDR2 SNTAGT. The length of the CDR3 is 15 residues. Here the CDR3 reads CASSDSGGQSDGYTF. The CDR3 DNA sequence: TGTGCCAGCAGTGACTCAGGGGGACAGAGCGATGGCTACACCTTC.

The chain combines TRBV6-5 with TRBJ1-2; 7 bases match TRBD1. J gave up 2 bases and V 6 bases, and 9 bases lay outside the gene matches. Germline assignment: CDR1 MNHEY and CDR2 SVGAGI. This CDR3 region has 15 residues. CDR3 loop: CASSPTGDSNYGYTF. CDR3 DNA: TGTGCCAGCAGCCCTACGGGGGACAGCAACTATGGCTACACCTTC.

The V call is TRBV7-9, the J call TRBJ1-1; TRBD1 might be the D (5 bases). This CDR3 is built from 12 residues. The V and J ends lost 8 bases and 5 bases respectively, with 12 bases between them. Germline loops: CDR1 SEHNR, CDR2 FQNEAQ (reference sequence). CDR3 in amino acids: CASYQGRTEAFF. The CDR3 nucleotides are TGTGCCAGCTATCAGGGAAGAACTGAAGCTTTCTTT.

J is TRBJ2-6 and V is TRBV6-6, with D possibly matching TRBD2 (6 bases). Germline V gene sequence: CDR1 MNHNY, CDR2 SVGAGI (reference sequence). V lost 5 bases, J lost 2 bases, and 7 bases lay in between. The CDR3 extends over 14 amino acids. The CDR3 nucleotides are TGTGCCAGCAGTCCGGGGGCTGGGGCCAACGTCCTGACTTTC. Amino acids: CASSPGAGANVLTF.

The V gene is TRBV19, the J gene TRBJ2-7; 8 bases align to TRBD1. CDR1 is LNHDA, CDR2 SQIVND, per germline (reference sequence). CDR3 length equals 13 residues. The V segment lost 4 bases and the J segment 5 bases; nucleotides outside the gene matches: 4. The CDR3 DNA reads as TGTGCCAGTAGTAAGGACAGGGCCAACGAGCAGTACTTC. Amino acid sequence: CASSKDRANEQYF.

V gene TRBV5-1 combines with J gene TRBJ2-3, with D unclear. The CDR3 runs 14 residues. The germline V gene encodes CDR1 SGHRS and CDR2 YFSETQ. V was pared by 0 bases and J by 7 bases, with 12 bases between. As DNA, the CDR3 is TGCGCCAGCAGCTTGGGGCAGGTGGGAAATACGCAGTATTTT. This encodes CASSLGQVGNTQYF.

V is TRBV7-3 and J is TRBJ2-5, with 9 positions matching TRBD1. Germline CDR1 SGHTA, CDR2 FQGTGA. Losses at the gene ends were 2 bases for V and 1 base for J; bases not matched to a gene: 2. The CDR3 length is 15 residues. The chain's CDR3 is CASSLGTGSQETQYF. DNA for the CDR3: TGTGCCAGCAGCTTAGGGACAGGGAGCCAAGAGACCCAGTACTTC.

This chain links TRBV28 with TRBJ1-2, with D unresolved. This CDR3 has 14 amino acids. V was cut by 6 bases and J by 8 bases, with 19 bases left in between. Germline lookup yields CDR1 MDHEN and CDR2 SYDVKM. CDR3 loop: CASSRDGLPLGYTF. The CDR3 DNA sequence: TGTGCCAGCAGCCGAGACGGACTGCCCTTAGGCTACACCTTC.

The gene calls are TRBV28 and TRBJ2-6; D perhaps matches TRBD1 (5 bases). The CDR3 covers 18 residues. From germline, CDR1 is MDHEN and CDR2 SYDVKM. Trimming shortened V by 4 bases and J by 1 base, and 17 bases separated the two germline ends. DNA for the CDR3: TGTGCCAGCAGTTCACAGGCCCTAAATCCTTCTGGGGCCAACGTCCTGACTTTC. Amino acid sequence: CASSSQALNPSGANVLTF.